Listed here are 8 T cell receptor beta chains from one sample, sequenced in a study of blood T cell repertoires in COVID-19. Clones were read by immunoSEQ multiplex PCR, and TCRdb kept only the in-frame ones, dropping some. The sample records just over 35,000 clones, roughly 77% being singletons. The sample comprised peripheral blood. The source is a human donor in a cohort sampled during active or convalescent COVID-19. The donor label of this sample is uncertain.

The CDR3, as DNA: TGTGCCAGCAGCCCCGATGCAGGGGTAGGTGAAAAACTGTTTTTT. Translating gives CASSPDAGVGEKLFF. This chain connects TRBV7-2 to TRBJ1-4; a possible D gene is TRBD1 (6 bases). Germline lookup yields CDR1 SGHTA and CDR2 FQGNSA. CDR3 length equals 15 residues. Trimming left V 5 bases short and J 7 bases short, with 17 bases between.

This clone was seen only a few times. Here the CDR3 reads CASRAGEPGYTF. CDR3 coding DNA: TGTGCCAGCAGAGCAGGGGAACCTGGCTACACCTTC. The genes are TRBV2 and TRBJ1-2; TRBD1 is a possible D gene (6 bases). Germline CDR1 SNHLY, CDR2 FYNNEI. This CDR3 comprises 12 residues. V was trimmed by 6 bases and J by 7 bases, leaving 12 bases between them.

The rearrangement uses TRBV5-8 and TRBJ1-2; TRBD1 aligns across 7 bases. The germline gives CDR1 SGHTS, CDR2 YDEGEE. This CDR3 is built from 15 residues. Trimming cost V 3 bases and J 4 bases; bases outside gene matches: 9. CDR3 DNA: TGTGCCAGCAGCTCCAACCCTCGGACAGGCTATGGCTACACCTTC. This encodes CASSSNPRTGYGYTF.

The genes are TRBV4-1 and TRBJ2-1, with 12 bases identical to TRBD2. V lost 4 bases, J lost 13 bases, and 5 bases stayed unmatched. The germline V gene encodes CDR1 MGHRA and CDR2 YSYEKL. CDR3 length: 13 amino acids. This CDR3 is CASSPGLAGSQFF. DNA for the CDR3: TGCGCCAGCAGCCCGGGACTAGCGGGCTCCCAGTTCTTC.

The V call is TRBV5-1, the J call TRBJ2-1, with D perhaps matching TRBD1 (7 bases). CDR1 is SGHRS and CDR2 is YFSETQ in the germline V gene. The V end lost 7 bases, the J end lost 1 base, and 15 bases lay between the germline ends. The CDR3 runs to 15 residues. The CDR3 loop is CASLPGGGSYNEQFF. The DNA for the CDR3 is TGCGCCAGCCTTCCAGGGGGAGGTTCCTACAATGAGCAGTTCTTC.

In this sample, this clone turned up once. This rearrangement joins TRBV7-2 to TRBJ2-3, with TRBD1 matching over 10 bases. The junction had 5 bases not matched to a gene; V was cut back by 5 bases and J by 3 bases. This CDR3 region has 15 residues. The germline CDR1 and CDR2 sequences are SGHTA and FQGNSA. The DNA for the CDR3 is TGTGCCAGCAGCCCCAGGGACAGGGGAACAGATACGCAGTATTTT. Translating gives CASSPRDRGTDTQYF.

The chain combines TRBV19 with TRBJ2-7; possibly TRBD1 for D (6 bases). Germline values: CDR1 LNHDA, CDR2 SQIVND (reference sequence). V was trimmed by 3 bases and J by 5 bases, leaving 14 bases between them. The CDR3 is 14 amino acids. In DNA, the CDR3 is TGTGCCAGTAGTATCGGGGCAGGGGAAGACGAGCAGTACTTC. Its translation is CASSIGAGEDEQYF.

This clone was found once. The V call is TRBV9, the J call TRBJ2-1; 7 bases align to TRBD1. This CDR3 is built from 15 residues. V gave up 6 bases and J gave up 1 base; unmatched junction bases: 7. The germline CDR1 and CDR2 sequences are SGDLS and YYNGEE. This CDR3 is CASTPRGKSYNEQFF. The DNA of the CDR3 is TGTGCCAGCACCCCCAGGGGGAAATCCTACAATGAGCAGTTCTTC.